The source of this TCR beta chain is a study of cytomegalovirus exposure and HLA in healthy donors (dated by TCRdb to about 2017). Background on the whole study: In an earlier analysis of several hundred of the donors, 276 Gb of sequence data and 95 million to 130 million unique TCR beta sequences from about 190 million T cells were reported. Among the approximately 400 genotyped donors, 75% to 90% belonged to the genetic ancestry cluster associated with self-reported Caucasian donors. Rather than drawing on any new phenotypic data, the later analysis identified candidate immune exposures from TCR beta sequences and the way those sequences occurred across donors. All discovery cohort repertoires had been generated using a single sequencing platform. The study combined high-throughput TCR immunosequencing, statistical association of individual TCRs with disease status, and machine learning to predict cytomegalovirus infection status. A separate validation cohort of 100 to 150 different subjects was used in addition to the 666-subject first cohort. A later genetic analysis used genome-wide SNP genotypes for about 65% of the roughly 700 donors, treating that subset as a discovery cohort. The number of donors typed differed by locus, with about 629-630 for A, B, C, DRB1 and DQB1, around 560 for DQA1, under 610 for DPA1, and some 440 for DPB1. In a later analysis, previously published TCR beta repertoires from some 640 donors were re-analyzed and high-resolution HLA genotyping was added so that TCR occurrence patterns could be studied. Among over 350 genotyped donors of the cohort, an average of approximately 240,000 unique TCR beta nucleotide sequences were sequenced per donor, around 20% of them non-productive. The study profiled the T cell repertoires of hundreds of subjects by immunosequencing and related them to cytomegalovirus serostatus. Roughly 5 DR-DQ haplotypes were handled as single units for association and clustering, since linkage in the cohort was strong. The study aimed to test whether signatures of past pathogen exposure could be identified by cataloging public T cell receptors. An earlier analysis of some 500 of the donors applied high-throughput TCR beta sequencing to assess whether each TCR beta V gene segment acted as functional or pseudogenic. Donor age, sex, ethnicity and CMV serostatus were collected together with the repertoire data. An early release that covered about 640 HLA-typed donors contained approximately 320 gigabases of sequencing data and about 84 million unique TCR sequences. HLA typing included class I and class II loci at four-digit resolution.

In total, over 600 healthy bone marrow donors made up the cohort. At the time of sampling, every cohort member was nominally healthy, though immune exposures that went unrecorded were likely present. The donor tested CMV seropositive and was one of the 289 seropositive cohort members. A peripheral blood sample was provided by each donor, and peripheral blood mononuclear cells were used for TCR beta sequencing. The Qiagen DNeasy Blood Extraction Kit was used to extract genomic DNA from the blood cell samples. Comment on this clone: Its antigen is not yet known. No qualities accompany the bases; no much larger clone lies one base away.

The protocol used for the library was the immunoSEQ multiplex PCR assay. A mixture of 60 forward primers for TCR Vbeta segments and 13 reverse primers for TCR Jbeta segments was used in the multiplex PCR. A multiplex PCR assay on genomic DNA amplified the CDR3 region of rearranged TCR beta genes. The Illumina HiSeq System was used to sequence the amplified TCR beta libraries as 87-base-pair reads. From the authors' description of their analysis: A later analysis tallied 75 million to 95 million unique TCR beta chains across the 550 to 850 repertoires, and some 10 million of those chains were shared by two or more donors. Raw reads were error-corrected and collapsed into unique sequences with a nearest-neighbor algorithm that merged closely related sequences to remove PCR and sequencing errors. Alignment of CDR3 sequences to IMGT reference sequences was used to assign V, D and J gene segments. For a sequence to be retained, a match of at least six nucleotides to both a V gene segment and a J gene segment was required. A rearrangement was called productive if the CDR3 had no stop codons and remained in frame with V and J, and every other rearrangement was called non-productive. CDR3 was defined by IMGT convention, running from the second conserved V-encoded cysteine to the conserved J-encoded phenylalanine. The earlier analysis of roughly 590 of the donors excluded any sequence lacking an unambiguous match to a single V gene segment. In an earlier analysis of approximately 590 of the donors, a V segment was called functional when productive rearrangements were above 56.7%, and segregating when the standard deviation between donors exceeded 5%. A statistical classification framework was developed to diagnose cytomegalovirus status using the catalog of TCR beta chain sequences. In a later analysis, TCR nucleotide sequences were compared against IMGT/GENE-DB human TR gene sequences so that V and J genes could be assigned. Using the TCRdist pipeline, a later analysis assigned CDR3 sequences along with most-parsimonious VDJ recombination scenarios. In a later analysis, each TCR beta chain was defined by its CDR3 amino acid sequence together with its V-gene family, and reads without a unique V-gene family were excluded. As a way to deal with suspected cross-contamination and a sequencing artifact, a later analysis dropped approximately 570 nucleotide sequences that were highly shared and had low generation probability. In a later analysis, a clonal expansion index was calculated for each public chain from normalized within-repertoire ranks of inferred template counts. In a later analysis, generation probabilities were computed using a VDJ recombination model fitted to out-of-frame rearrangements, and the results were checked against IGoR. Hypergeometric tests were used in a later analysis to score TCR-TCR, TCR-HLA and TCR-CMV co-occurrence, with a repertoire-size bias correction applied to the TCR pairs. False discovery rates were estimated in a later analysis by permuting HLA or CMV assignments 20 times. A later analysis grouped co-occurring TCRs with DBSCAN, adding TCRdist sequence similarity when clustering within HLA-allele-positive subsets. Repertoires with fewer than 30,000 or more than 120,000 public chains were left out of co-occurrence clustering, as were about 5 repertoires with anomalous nucleotide sharing. This immuneACCESS table, as held by TCRdb, lists in-frame sequences with V and J called but not all clones. Of the missing ones, under half trace to an unresolved V gene in checked studies; the others have no known cause. The V and J calls and the clone size are those of that table, but D and trimming were determined from the DNA. Recorded for this sample are more than 100,000 clones; roughly four fifths of them occurred a single time. The ten largest account for almost 6% of the sample.

CDR1 is given as SEHNR and CDR2 as FQNEAQ, both from the germline V gene (reference sequence). V is shortened by 1 base, J by 4 bases, and the region joining them spans 5 bases. The cysteine opens and the phenylalanine closes a CDR3 of 13 amino acids. The sequence is cut down to CDR3 DNA, 39 bases in frame from base 1. On the study overall, not on this receptor specifically: Roughly uniform sequencing depth across donors was assumed in presence/absence analyses, although this assumption may not hold. A later genetic analysis associated a missense DCLRE1C variant with V-gene and J-gene trimming of TCR beta chains, and an independent cohort replicated the association. A later analysis associated roughly 17,000 TCR beta sequences with specific HLA alleles at a false discovery rate of 0.05. Broadly in line with IMGT annotations, most TCR beta V segments showed up in productive rearrangements about 87% or about 30% of the time in an earlier analysis of under 700 of the donors. A later analysis found that TCR association rates varied across HLA loci, with DRB1 alleles showing the most associated TCRs and HLA-C alleles the fewest. A further reported finding was that TCR beta sequences accurately predicted the HLA-A and HLA-B alleles for most subjects in the first cohort. Most CMV-associated TCR beta chains appeared to be HLA-restricted in a later analysis, and the HLA associations seemed to be driven largely by CMV exposure. In vitro tests confirmed that three of the cytomegalovirus-associated TCR beta chains recognize cytomegalovirus antigens. Because some donors lacked HLA typing at each locus, the association tests relied only on the typed subset. In a later analysis, HLA-associated TCR beta chains showed more clonal expansion and lower generation probabilities than non-associated chains that were equally common. Correlated functional status among segregating V segments might reflect linkage disequilibrium, but an unknown experimental factor could not be ruled out. In both the original and validation cohorts, the classifier was reported to diagnose cytomegalovirus status with high specificity and sensitivity. Most TCR sequences were observed very rarely across donors, whereas some public TCRs were present in many individuals. Some IMGT-functional V segments, including TRBV6-2 and TRBV6-3, could not be distinguished by the 87-base-pair reads and were therefore excluded. In a later analysis, several top co-occurrence clusters were reported to appear linked to parvovirus B19, influenza, CMV and Epstein-Barr virus. According to a later genetic analysis, donors in an Asian-associated ancestry cluster had fewer N-insertions in productive TCRs than the approximately 700-donor mean. In the study, around 160 TCR beta chains were listed as associated with cytomegalovirus. Roughly 15 rarely observed V segments, including chromosome 9 orphons, were excluded from the earlier analysis of approximately 600 of the donors because counts were too low. When HLA alleles, especially DR and DQ, strongly co-occurred, attributing TCR associations to individual alleles was difficult. Only TCR beta chains were sequenced in this cohort, and the absence of alpha or paired-chain data limited detectable features. CMV serostatus was the only immune exposure information available for the cohort. The sequencing pipeline was judged likely to have produced a cluster of highly shared sequence variants as a technical artifact. The authors suggested that the approach could potentially be generalized to other disease states and immunological phenotypes.

The source material was PBMCs. The rearrangement joined TRBV7-9 to TRBJ2-1; the D gene is not confidently resolved. The sequence was collected from a woman in her forties or fifties in good health and CMV-seropositive. CDR3 sequence: CASSLGQYNEQFF. The base sequence is TGTGCCAGCAGCTTAGGTCAATACAATGAGCAGTTCTTC.